This T cell receptor (beta chain) was recorded in a study of blood T cell repertoires in COVID-19. Study-level information: Acute and convalescent COVID-19 samples came from the United States, Italy and Spain. T cells, B-cell-depleted T cells, or PBMCs provided the cDNA or gDNA that served as material.

The authors' processing: Counts of nucleated cells, estimated from reference gene primer amplification, were obtained. TCRdb's table, derived via immunoSEQ multiplex PCR, lists solely in-frame clones and lacks some. That table is the source of V, J and clone size, and D and trimming were worked out from the DNA. Here the sample spans more than 10,000 clones, about 90% being singletons. Germline V gene data show CDR1 as LGHNA and CDR2 as YNFKEQ. V gave up 0 bases and J gave up 7 bases; unmatched junction bases: 16. The CDR3 totals 19 residues. This sequence joins TRBV4-2 and TRBJ2-1; 9 bases fit TRBD2. The sample consisted of peripheral blood. This sequence was found in a woman between 65 and 79 years old with active COVID-19. This CDR3 reads CASSQETSGIPPRLNEQFF. Written as DNA, the CDR3 is TGTGCCAGCAGCCAAGAGACTAGCGGAATCCCCCCAAGATTGAATGAGCAGTTCTTC.